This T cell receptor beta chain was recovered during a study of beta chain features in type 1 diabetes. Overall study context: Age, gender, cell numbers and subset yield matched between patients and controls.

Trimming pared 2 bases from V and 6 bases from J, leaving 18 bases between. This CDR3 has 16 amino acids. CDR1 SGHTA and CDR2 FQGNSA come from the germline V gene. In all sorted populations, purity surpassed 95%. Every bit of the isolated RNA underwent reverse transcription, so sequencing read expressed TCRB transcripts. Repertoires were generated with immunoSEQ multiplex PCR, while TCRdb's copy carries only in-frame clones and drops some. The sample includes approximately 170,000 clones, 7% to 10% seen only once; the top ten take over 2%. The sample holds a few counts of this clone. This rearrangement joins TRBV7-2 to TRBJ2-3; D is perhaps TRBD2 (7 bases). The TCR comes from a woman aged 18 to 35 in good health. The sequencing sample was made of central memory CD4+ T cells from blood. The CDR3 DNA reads TGTGCCAGCAGCTTATTAGGGGGGGGTACCCCGGATACGCAGTATTTT. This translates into CASSLLGGGTPDTQYF.